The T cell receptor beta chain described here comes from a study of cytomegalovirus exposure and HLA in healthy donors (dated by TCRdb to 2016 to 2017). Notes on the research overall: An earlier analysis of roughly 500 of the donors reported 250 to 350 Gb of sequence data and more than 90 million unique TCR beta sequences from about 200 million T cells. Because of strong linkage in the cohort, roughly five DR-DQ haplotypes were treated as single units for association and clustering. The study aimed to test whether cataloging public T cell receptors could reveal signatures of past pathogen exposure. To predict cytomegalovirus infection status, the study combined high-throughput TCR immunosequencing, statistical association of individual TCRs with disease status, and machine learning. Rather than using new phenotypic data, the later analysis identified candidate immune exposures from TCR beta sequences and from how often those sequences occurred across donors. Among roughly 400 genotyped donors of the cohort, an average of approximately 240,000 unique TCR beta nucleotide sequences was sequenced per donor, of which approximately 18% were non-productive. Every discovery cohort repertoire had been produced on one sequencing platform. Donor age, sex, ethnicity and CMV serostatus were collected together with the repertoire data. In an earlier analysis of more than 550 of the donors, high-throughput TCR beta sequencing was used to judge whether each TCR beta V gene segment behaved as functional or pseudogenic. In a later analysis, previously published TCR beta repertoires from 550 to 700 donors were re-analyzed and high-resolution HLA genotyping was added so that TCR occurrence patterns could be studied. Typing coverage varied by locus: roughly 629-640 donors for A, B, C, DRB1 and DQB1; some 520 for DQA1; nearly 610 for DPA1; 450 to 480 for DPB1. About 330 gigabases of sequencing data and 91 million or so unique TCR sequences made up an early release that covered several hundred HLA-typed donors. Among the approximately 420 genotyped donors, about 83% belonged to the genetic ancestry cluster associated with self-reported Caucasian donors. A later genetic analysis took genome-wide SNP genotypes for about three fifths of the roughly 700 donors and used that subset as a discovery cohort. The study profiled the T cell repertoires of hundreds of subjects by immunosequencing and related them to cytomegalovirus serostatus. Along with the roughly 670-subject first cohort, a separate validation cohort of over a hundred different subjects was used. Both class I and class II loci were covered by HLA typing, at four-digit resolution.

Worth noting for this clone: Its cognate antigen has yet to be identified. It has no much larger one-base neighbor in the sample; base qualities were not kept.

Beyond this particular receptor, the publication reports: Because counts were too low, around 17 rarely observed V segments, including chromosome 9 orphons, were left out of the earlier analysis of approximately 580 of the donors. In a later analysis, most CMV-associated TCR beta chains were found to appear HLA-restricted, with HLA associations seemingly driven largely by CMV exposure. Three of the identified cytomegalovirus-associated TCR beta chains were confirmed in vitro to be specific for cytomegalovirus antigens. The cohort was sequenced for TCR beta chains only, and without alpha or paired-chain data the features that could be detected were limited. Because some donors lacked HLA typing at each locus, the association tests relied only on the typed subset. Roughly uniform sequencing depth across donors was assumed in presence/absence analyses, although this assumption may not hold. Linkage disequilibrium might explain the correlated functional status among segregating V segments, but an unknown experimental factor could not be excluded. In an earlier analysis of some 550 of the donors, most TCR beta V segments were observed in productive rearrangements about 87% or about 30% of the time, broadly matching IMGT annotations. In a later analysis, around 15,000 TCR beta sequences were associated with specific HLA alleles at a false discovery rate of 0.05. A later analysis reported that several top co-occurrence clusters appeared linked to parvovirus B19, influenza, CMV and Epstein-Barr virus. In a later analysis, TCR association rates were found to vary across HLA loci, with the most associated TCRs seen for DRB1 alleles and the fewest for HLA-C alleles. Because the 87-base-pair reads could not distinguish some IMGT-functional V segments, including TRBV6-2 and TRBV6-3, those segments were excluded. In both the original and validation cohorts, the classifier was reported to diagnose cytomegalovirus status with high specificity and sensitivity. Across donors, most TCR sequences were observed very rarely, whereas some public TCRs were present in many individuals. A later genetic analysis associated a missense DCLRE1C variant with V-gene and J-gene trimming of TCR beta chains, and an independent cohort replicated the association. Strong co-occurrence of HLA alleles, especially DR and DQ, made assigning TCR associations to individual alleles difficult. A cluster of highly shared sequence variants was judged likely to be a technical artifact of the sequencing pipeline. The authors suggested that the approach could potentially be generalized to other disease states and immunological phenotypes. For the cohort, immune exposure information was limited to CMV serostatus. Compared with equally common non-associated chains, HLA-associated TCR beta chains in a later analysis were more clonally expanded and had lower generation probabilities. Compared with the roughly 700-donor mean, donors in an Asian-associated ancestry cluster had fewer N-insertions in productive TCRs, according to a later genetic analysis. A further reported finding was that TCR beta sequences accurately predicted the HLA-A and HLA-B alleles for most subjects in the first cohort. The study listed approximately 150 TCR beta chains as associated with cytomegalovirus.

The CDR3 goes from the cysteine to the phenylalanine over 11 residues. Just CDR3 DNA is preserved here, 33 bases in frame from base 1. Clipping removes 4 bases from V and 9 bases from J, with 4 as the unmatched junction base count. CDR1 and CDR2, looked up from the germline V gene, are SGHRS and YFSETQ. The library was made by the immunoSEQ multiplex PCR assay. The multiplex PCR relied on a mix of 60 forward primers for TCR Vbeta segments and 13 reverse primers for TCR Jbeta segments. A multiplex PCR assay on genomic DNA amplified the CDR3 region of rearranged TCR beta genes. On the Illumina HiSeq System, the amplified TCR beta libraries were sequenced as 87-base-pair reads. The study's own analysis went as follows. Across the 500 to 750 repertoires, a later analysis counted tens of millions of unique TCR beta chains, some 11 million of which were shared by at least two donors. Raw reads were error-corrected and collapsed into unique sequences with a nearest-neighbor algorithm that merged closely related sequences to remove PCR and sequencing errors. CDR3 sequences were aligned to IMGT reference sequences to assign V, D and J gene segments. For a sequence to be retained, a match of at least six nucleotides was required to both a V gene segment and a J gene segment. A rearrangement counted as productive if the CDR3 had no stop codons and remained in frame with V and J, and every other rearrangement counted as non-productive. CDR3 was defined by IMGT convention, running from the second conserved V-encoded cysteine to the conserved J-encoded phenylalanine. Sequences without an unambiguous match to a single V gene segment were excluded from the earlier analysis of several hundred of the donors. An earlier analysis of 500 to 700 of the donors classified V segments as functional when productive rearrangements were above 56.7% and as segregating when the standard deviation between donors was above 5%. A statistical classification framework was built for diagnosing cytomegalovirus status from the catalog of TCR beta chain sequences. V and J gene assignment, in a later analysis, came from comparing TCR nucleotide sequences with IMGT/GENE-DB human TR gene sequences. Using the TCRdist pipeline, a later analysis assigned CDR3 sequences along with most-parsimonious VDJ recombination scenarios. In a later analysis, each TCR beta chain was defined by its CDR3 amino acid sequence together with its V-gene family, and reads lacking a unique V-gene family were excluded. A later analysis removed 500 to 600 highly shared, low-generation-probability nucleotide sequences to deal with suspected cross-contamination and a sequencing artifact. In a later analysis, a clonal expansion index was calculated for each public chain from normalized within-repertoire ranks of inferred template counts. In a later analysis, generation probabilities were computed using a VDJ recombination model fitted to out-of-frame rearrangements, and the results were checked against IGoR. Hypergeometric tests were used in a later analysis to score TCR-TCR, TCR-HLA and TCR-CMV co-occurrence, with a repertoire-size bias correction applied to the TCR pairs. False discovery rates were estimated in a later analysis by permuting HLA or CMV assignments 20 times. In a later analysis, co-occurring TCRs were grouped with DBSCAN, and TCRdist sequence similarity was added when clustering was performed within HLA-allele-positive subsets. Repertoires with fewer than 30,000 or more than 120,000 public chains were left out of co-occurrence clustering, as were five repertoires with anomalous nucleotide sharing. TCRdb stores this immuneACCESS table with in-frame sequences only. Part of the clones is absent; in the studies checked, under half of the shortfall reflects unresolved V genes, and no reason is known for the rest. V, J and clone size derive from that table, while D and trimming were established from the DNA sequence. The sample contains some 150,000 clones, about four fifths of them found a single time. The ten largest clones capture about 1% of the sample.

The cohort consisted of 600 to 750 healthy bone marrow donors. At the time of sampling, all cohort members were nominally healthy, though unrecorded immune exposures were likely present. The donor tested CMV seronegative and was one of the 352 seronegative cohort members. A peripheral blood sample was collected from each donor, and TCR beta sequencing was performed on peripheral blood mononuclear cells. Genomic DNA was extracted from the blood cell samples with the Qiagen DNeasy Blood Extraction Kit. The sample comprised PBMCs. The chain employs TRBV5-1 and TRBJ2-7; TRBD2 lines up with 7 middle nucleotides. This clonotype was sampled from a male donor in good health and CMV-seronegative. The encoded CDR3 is CASSGGGGQYF. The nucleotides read TGCGCCAGCAGCGGCGGGGGTGGGCAGTACTTC.